One T cell receptor (beta chain) is described in this entry. PCR was performed a second time for about 7 to 12 cycles using a sample-barcoded 5' primer and a J-beta primer mix. Samples each returned at least 2.5 million CDR3-containing paired-end reads. TCRdb reanalysed the 5' RACE reads using MiXCR and keeps one entry per CDR3 protein. The repertoire holds approximately 800,000 distinct CDR3 sequences, with nearly 60% as singletons. These data belong to a study of blood T cells in healthy people across ages. CDR3 length: 14 amino acids. The germline V gene has CDR1 LGHDT and CDR2 YNNKEL (reference sequence). Trimming stripped 2 bases from V and 10 bases from J, with 17 bases between.

The specimen sequenced was blood. V gene TRBV3-1 combines with J gene TRBJ1-1; D gene uncertain. The clonotype originates from a man in his thirties or forties in good health. The CDR3 loop reads CASSQRTLEARAFF. The CDR3 DNA follows: TGTGCCAGCAGCCAACGAACCTTGGAGGCTAGAGCTTTCTTT. The full variable domain, in which reference TRBV3-1 and TRBJ1-1 provide the parts outside the CDR3, is DTAVSQTPKYLVTQMGNDKSIKCEQNLGHDTMYWYKQDSKKFLKIMFSYNNKELIINETVPNRFSPKSPDKAHLNLHINSLELGDSAVYFCASSQRTLEARAFFGQGTRLTVV.